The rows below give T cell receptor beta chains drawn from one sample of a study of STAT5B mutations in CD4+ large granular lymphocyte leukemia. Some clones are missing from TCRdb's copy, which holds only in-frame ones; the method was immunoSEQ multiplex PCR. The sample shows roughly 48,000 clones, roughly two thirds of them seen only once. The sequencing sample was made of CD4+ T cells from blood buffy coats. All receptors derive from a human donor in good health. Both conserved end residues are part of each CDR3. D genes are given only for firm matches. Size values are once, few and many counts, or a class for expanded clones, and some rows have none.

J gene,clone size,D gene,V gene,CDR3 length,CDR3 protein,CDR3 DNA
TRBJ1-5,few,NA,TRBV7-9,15,CASSSRGGSNQPQHF,TGTGCCAGCAGCTCAAGGGGGGGCAGCAATCAGCCCCAGCATTTT
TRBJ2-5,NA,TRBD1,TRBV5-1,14,CASSLAGGRETQYF,TGCGCCAGCAGCTTGGCAGGGGGCCGGGAGACCCAGTACTTC
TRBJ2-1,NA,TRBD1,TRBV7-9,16,CASSPRGGLTYNEQFF,TGTGCCAGCAGCCCGCGAGGGGGCCTTACCTACAATGAGCAGTTCTTC
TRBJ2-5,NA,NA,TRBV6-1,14,CASSGESFQETQYF,TGTGCCAGCAGTGGAGAGTCATTCCAAGAGACCCAGTACTTC
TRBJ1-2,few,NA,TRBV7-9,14,CASSLPDGTYGYTF,TGTGCCAGCAGCTTACCGGACGGAACGTATGGCTACACCTTC
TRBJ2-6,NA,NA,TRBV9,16,CASSVGWGSGANVLTF,TGTGCCAGCAGCGTAGGCTGGGGGTCTGGGGCCAACGTCCTGACTTTC
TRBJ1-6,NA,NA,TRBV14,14,CASTPASETSPLHF,TGTGCCAGCACCCCCGCCAGTGAGACTTCACCCCTCCACTTT
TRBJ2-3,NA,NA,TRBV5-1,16,CASSLRGGISTDTQYF,TGCGCCAGCAGCTTGCGCGGCGGGATTAGCACAGATACGCAGTATTTT
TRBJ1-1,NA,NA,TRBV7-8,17,CASSLASVFRGVGEAFF,TGTGCCAGCAGCTTAGCTTCCGTATTTCGGGGAGTAGGTGAAGCTTTCTTT
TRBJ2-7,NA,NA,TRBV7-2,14,CASSLYGGHYEQYF,TGTGCCAGCAGCCTGTATGGGGGGCACTACGAGCAGTACTTC
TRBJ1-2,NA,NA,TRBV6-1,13,CASSEVRSYGYTF,TGTGCCAGCAGTGAAGTTCGGAGCTATGGCTACACCTTC
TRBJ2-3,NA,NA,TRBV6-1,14,CASIYGAGTDTQYF,TGTGCCAGCATTTACGGGGCCGGCACAGATACGCAGTATTTT
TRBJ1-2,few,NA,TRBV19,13,CASSIDDRYGYTF,TGTGCCAGTAGTATAGATGATCGCTATGGCTACACCTTC
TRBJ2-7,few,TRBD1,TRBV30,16,CAWSLRGGQGSYEQYF,TGTGCCTGGAGCTTGCGCGGAGGACAGGGGTCCTACGAGCAGTACTTC
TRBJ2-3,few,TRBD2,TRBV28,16,CASSSQTSGGTDTQYF,TGTGCCAGCAGTTCGCAGACTAGCGGGGGCACAGATACGCAGTATTTT
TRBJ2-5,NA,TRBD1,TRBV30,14,CASTRDRAQETQYF,TGTGCCTCTACCCGGGACAGGGCCCAAGAGACCCAGTACTTC
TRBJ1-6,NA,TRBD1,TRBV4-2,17,CASSQEGTGRKNSPLHF,TGTGCCAGCAGCCAAGAAGGGACAGGGAGAAAAAATTCACCCCTCCACTTT
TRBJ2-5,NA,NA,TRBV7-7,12,CASSLEGGTQYF,TGTGCTAGCAGCTTAGAAGGAGGGACCCAGTACTTC
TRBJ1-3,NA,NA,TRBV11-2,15,CASSLEVGAGNTIYF,TGTGCCAGCAGCTTAGAAGTCGGGGCTGGAAACACCATATATTTT
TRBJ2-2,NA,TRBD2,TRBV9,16,CASSVALAGNTGELFF,TGTGCCAGCAGCGTAGCACTAGCGGGGAACACCGGGGAGCTGTTTTTT
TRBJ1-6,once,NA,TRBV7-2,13,CASSLGSGSPLHF,TGTGCCAGCAGCTTGGGGTCGGGTTCACCCCTCCACTTT
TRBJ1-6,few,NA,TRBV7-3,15,CASSLTGPGNSPLHF,TGTGCCAGCAGCTTAACTGGCCCGGGTAATTCACCCCTCCACTTT
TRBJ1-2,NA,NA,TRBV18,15,CASSPQGRLDYGYTF,TGTGCCAGCTCCCCGCAGGGGAGGCTTGACTATGGCTACACCTTC
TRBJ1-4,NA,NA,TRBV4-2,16,CASSQVETAANEKLFF,TGTGCCAGCAGCCAAGTAGAGACGGCCGCTAATGAAAAACTGTTTTTT
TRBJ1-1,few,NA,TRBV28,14,CASTIGGQYTEAFF,TGTGCCAGCACGATTGGAGGACAGTACACTGAAGCTTTCTTT
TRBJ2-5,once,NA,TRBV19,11,CASRYQETQYF,TGTGCCAGTAGATACCAAGAGACCCAGTACTTC
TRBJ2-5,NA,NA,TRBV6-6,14,CASNPRGAQETQYF,TGTGCCAGCAACCCACGGGGGGCCCAGGAGACCCAGTACTTC
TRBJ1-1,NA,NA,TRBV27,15,CASSFKAQMNTEAFF,TGTGCCAGCAGTTTTAAGGCTCAAATGAACACTGAAGCTTTCTTT
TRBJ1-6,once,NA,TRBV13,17,CASSLSIGGAWGSPLHF,TGTGCCAGCAGCTTATCTATCGGGGGGGCTTGGGGTTCACCCCTCCACTTT
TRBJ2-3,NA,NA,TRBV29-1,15,CSVGTGQGITDTQYF,TGCAGCGTTGGGACGGGGCAGGGGATAACAGATACGCAGTATTTT
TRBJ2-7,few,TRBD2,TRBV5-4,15,CASSPQSGSSYEQYF,TGTGCCAGCAGCCCACAGAGCGGGAGCTCCTACGAGCAGTACTTC
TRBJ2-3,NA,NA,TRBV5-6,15,CASSRRPRSTDTQYF,TGTGCCAGCAGCCGGAGACCCAGAAGCACAGATACGCAGTATTTT
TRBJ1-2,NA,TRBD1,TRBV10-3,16,CAISEGQGGEKDGYTF,TGTGCCATCAGTGAAGGACAGGGGGGAGAGAAAGACGGCTACACCTTC
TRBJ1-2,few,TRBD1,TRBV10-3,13,CAISDQGGYGYTF,TGTGCCATCAGTGACCAGGGGGGCTATGGCTACACCTTC
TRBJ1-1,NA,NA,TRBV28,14,CASSLGQRNTEAFF,TGTGCCAGCAGTTTAGGGCAGCGGAACACTGAAGCTTTCTTT
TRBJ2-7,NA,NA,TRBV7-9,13,CASSSLGSYEQYF,TGTGCCAGCAGCTCCCTGGGCTCGTACGAGCAGTACTTC
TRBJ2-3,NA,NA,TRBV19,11,CASRSGLGQYF,TGTGCCAGTAGAAGCGGGCTCGGGCAGTATTTT
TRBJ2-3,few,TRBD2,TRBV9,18,CASSVGARGAGGLDTQYF,TGTGCCAGCAGCGTAGGTGCCCGTGGGGCGGGGGGGCTTGATACGCAGTATTTT
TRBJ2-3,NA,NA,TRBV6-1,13,CASSGRVTDTQYF,TGTGCCAGCAGTGGGAGGGTGACAGATACGCAGTATTTT
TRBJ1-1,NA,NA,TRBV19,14,CASRATASNTEAFF,TGTGCCAGTAGAGCGACAGCCTCGAACACTGAAGCTTTCTTT
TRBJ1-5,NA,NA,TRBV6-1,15,CASSVGDPVNQPQHF,TGTGCCAGCAGTGTGGGGGATCCAGTCAATCAGCCCCAGCATTTT